A selection of T cell receptor beta chains follows, all from one sample in a study of spatial heterogeneity in lung cancer. TCRdb reprocessed the 5' RACE reads with MiXCR, giving one entry per CDR3 protein. Of 39,000 or so distinct CDR3 sequences listed, approximately 7.5% were seen once; the top ten hold around 30%. The sequences come from PBMCs, collected at surgery. The receptors come from a male donor with early-stage non-small cell lung cancer. Each CDR3 is given without its conserved first and last residue. Fields, in order: CDR3 protein, J gene, V gene.

CDR3aa: ASSRGLNTGELF
j_gene: TRBJ2-2
v_gene: TRBV5-1

CDR3aa: ATPDRVYGYT
j_gene: TRBJ1-2
v_gene: TRBV7-2

CDR3aa: AWSGGTGAPSNQPQH
j_gene: TRBJ1-5
v_gene: TRBV30

CDR3aa: ASSYSPGQGTRDSYNEQF
j_gene: TRBJ2-1
v_gene: TRBV6-5

CDR3aa: ASGSGTGSQQY
j_gene: TRBJ2-7
v_gene: TRBV6-1

CDR3aa: ASSPRLGEAF
j_gene: TRBJ1-1
v_gene: TRBV12-3/TRBV12-4

CDR3aa: ASSFAKLGNTIY
j_gene: TRBJ1-3
v_gene: TRBV12-3/TRBV12-4

CDR3aa: ASSPRDRLDTEAF
j_gene: TRBJ1-1
v_gene: TRBV4-1

CDR3aa: SVRWGVGQPQH
j_gene: TRBJ1-5
v_gene: TRBV29-1

CDR3aa: ASSVGPAGNNEQF
j_gene: TRBJ2-1
v_gene: TRBV9

CDR3aa: ASSPTTGTYGYT
j_gene: TRBJ1-2
v_gene: TRBV5-6

CDR3aa: ASSPLAGVAGEQF
j_gene: TRBJ2-1
v_gene: TRBV7-2

CDR3aa: ASSEDGTSGFLYNEQF
j_gene: TRBJ2-1
v_gene: TRBV6-1

CDR3aa: ASSEQGKGLAGARSYNEQF
j_gene: TRBJ2-1
v_gene: TRBV25-1

CDR3aa: SAQGYSNQPQH
j_gene: TRBJ1-5
v_gene: TRBV20-1

CDR3aa: SARDTRGDTEAF
j_gene: TRBJ1-1
v_gene: TRBV20-1

CDR3aa: ATRRGLADDYNEQF
j_gene: TRBJ2-1
v_gene: TRBV15

CDR3aa: SARDQTSGRDTQY
j_gene: TRBJ2-3
v_gene: TRBV20-1

CDR3aa: ASSLGQGALAQY
j_gene: TRBJ2-3
v_gene: TRBV5-6

CDR3aa: ASTHRRDRGPREQF
j_gene: TRBJ2-1
v_gene: TRBV6-2/TRBV6-3

CDR3aa: ASSLVGTQETQY
j_gene: TRBJ2-5
v_gene: TRBV7-2

CDR3aa: ASSVDLSGELF
j_gene: TRBJ2-2
v_gene: TRBV9

CDR3aa: ASSFSLAGVETQY
j_gene: TRBJ2-5
v_gene: TRBV11-1

CDR3aa: ASSEGDLHEQF
j_gene: TRBJ2-1
v_gene: TRBV2

CDR3aa: ASSLEGADTQY
j_gene: TRBJ2-3
v_gene: TRBV5-1

CDR3aa: SARDRDFETQAF
j_gene: TRBJ1-1
v_gene: TRBV20-1

CDR3aa: ASSDSGGRTEAF
j_gene: TRBJ1-1
v_gene: TRBV6-4

CDR3aa: AISESTEGGAF
j_gene: TRBJ1-1
v_gene: TRBV10-3

CDR3aa: ASGGPGAYNEQF
j_gene: TRBJ2-1
v_gene: TRBV5-1

CDR3aa: ASRPTSGSFDEQF
j_gene: TRBJ2-1
v_gene: TRBV4-3

CDR3aa: ASRGGDSLTDTQY
j_gene: TRBJ2-3
v_gene: TRBV6-5

CDR3aa: ASSSGTGITDTQY
j_gene: TRBJ2-3
v_gene: TRBV2

CDR3aa: AISGGTLQETQY
j_gene: TRBJ2-5
v_gene: TRBV10-3

CDR3aa: ASSQPPGTDNYGYT
j_gene: TRBJ1-2
v_gene: TRBV4-2

CDR3aa: ASSGQLNTEAF
j_gene: TRBJ1-1
v_gene: TRBV2

CDR3aa: ASSQGQVNSPLH
j_gene: TRBJ1-6
v_gene: TRBV4-1

CDR3aa: ATSVAGGPDNEQF
j_gene: TRBJ2-1
v_gene: TRBV24-1

CDR3aa: ASSLVGLEQF
j_gene: TRBJ2-1
v_gene: TRBV7-2

CDR3aa: SASAGQDEQF
j_gene: TRBJ2-1
v_gene: TRBV20-1

CDR3aa: ASSQPPAAGGANVLT
j_gene: TRBJ2-6
v_gene: TRBV5-6

CDR3aa: ASSFTGGFGYT
j_gene: TRBJ1-2
v_gene: TRBV27

CDR3aa: ASSLAGIHSNQPQH
j_gene: TRBJ1-5
v_gene: TRBV7-2

CDR3aa: ASSPRQETYGYT
j_gene: TRBJ1-2
v_gene: TRBV27

CDR3aa: ASSSTRGLTEAF
j_gene: TRBJ1-1
v_gene: TRBV11-2

CDR3aa: ASSSQGGLFQGTQY
j_gene: TRBJ2-3
v_gene: TRBV7-3

CDR3aa: ASSSWYGYT
j_gene: TRBJ1-2
v_gene: TRBV7-2

CDR3aa: ASSTWGNEQF
j_gene: TRBJ2-1
v_gene: TRBV11-3

CDR3aa: ASSGEAGGGYTQY
j_gene: TRBJ2-3
v_gene: TRBV2

CDR3aa: ASRTQHNNYGYT
j_gene: TRBJ1-2
v_gene: TRBV27

CDR3aa: AISESIGSGGSHRSSYNEQF
j_gene: TRBJ2-1
v_gene: TRBV10-3

CDR3aa: ASSFAGYSGNTIY
j_gene: TRBJ1-3
v_gene: TRBV12-3/TRBV12-4

CDR3aa: ASSPRLAGINTGELF
j_gene: TRBJ2-2
v_gene: TRBV5-1

CDR3aa: ASSLVTSGQETQY
j_gene: TRBJ2-5
v_gene: TRBV12-3/TRBV12-4

CDR3aa: ASSLGQSYSNQPQH
j_gene: TRBJ1-5
v_gene: TRBV12-3/TRBV12-4

CDR3aa: ASRPDSNSGNTIY
j_gene: TRBJ1-3
v_gene: TRBV4-2